The rows below give T cell receptor beta chains drawn from one sample of a study of cytomegalovirus exposure and HLA in healthy donors. TCRdb's copy holds only in-frame clones and misses some; the assay was immunoSEQ multiplex PCR. The ten most abundant clones cover about 1% of a sample with roughly 200,000 clones. Source material: PBMCs. These receptors were taken from a girl aged 2-10 years in good health and CMV-seropositive. Both conserved end residues are part of each CDR3. The order of the fields is D gene, V gene, J gene, CDR3 DNA, CDR3 protein. The D gene is left open where the match is weak.

d_call: TRBD1
v_call: TRBV6-6
j_call: TRBJ1-6
cdr3_nt: TGTGCCAGCAGTAAACCGGGACAGGGGTTCAATTCACCCCTCCACTTT
cdr3_aa: CASSKPGQGFNSPLHF

d_call: .
v_call: TRBV4-1
j_call: TRBJ2-5
cdr3_nt: TGCGCCAGCAGCCAAAATGCGGCTGGTGGCTGGGAGACCCAGTACTTC
cdr3_aa: CASSQNAAGGWETQYF

d_call: TRBD1
v_call: TRBV30
j_call: TRBJ1-3
cdr3_nt: TGTGCCTGGAGTCGGACAGGGATCTCTGGAAACACCATATATTTT
cdr3_aa: CAWSRTGISGNTIYF

d_call: .
v_call: TRBV7-8
j_call: TRBJ2-5
cdr3_nt: TGTGCCAGCAGCTTAGGTACAGTAAAAGAGACCCAGTACTTC
cdr3_aa: CASSLGTVKETQYF

d_call: .
v_call: TRBV7-2
j_call: TRBJ1-1
cdr3_nt: TGTGCCAGCAGCTCCACAGGGCTCGCGGGCGAAGCTTTCTTT
cdr3_aa: CASSSTGLAGEAFF

d_call: TRBD1
v_call: TRBV5-1
j_call: TRBJ1-5
cdr3_nt: TGCGCCAGCAGCTTCGGGACAGGGGGCAATCAGCCCCAGCATTTT
cdr3_aa: CASSFGTGGNQPQHF

d_call: TRBD2
v_call: TRBV28
j_call: TRBJ2-7
cdr3_nt: TGTGCCAGCAGTCCCCCGGGACTAGCGGGTGCGTGGTACGAGCAGTACTTC
cdr3_aa: CASSPPGLAGAWYEQYF

d_call: TRBD2
v_call: TRBV5-1
j_call: TRBJ2-1
cdr3_nt: TGCGCCAGCAGCGGGACTAGCGGGGGGCTTGGAAGGTCCGTTACAAATGAGCAGTTCTTC
cdr3_aa: CASSGTSGGLGRSVTNEQFF

d_call: TRBD2
v_call: TRBV4-1
j_call: TRBJ2-1
cdr3_nt: TGCGCCAGCAGCGCGGGACTAGCGGGAGAGGCTGAGCAGTTCTTC
cdr3_aa: CASSAGLAGEAEQFF

d_call: .
v_call: TRBV20-1
j_call: TRBJ2-1
cdr3_nt: TGCAGTGCCGGGGAGTGGAATGAGCAGTTCTTC
cdr3_aa: CSAGEWNEQFF

d_call: TRBD1
v_call: TRBV2
j_call: TRBJ1-5
cdr3_nt: TGTGCCGGCAGTGAACAGGGGCTGGATAGCAATCAGCCCCAGCATTTT
cdr3_aa: CAGSEQGLDSNQPQHF

d_call: TRBD2
v_call: TRBV6-5
j_call: TRBJ2-1
cdr3_nt: TGTGCCAGCTGGCCTAGCGGCTCCTACAATGAGCAGTTCTTC
cdr3_aa: CASWPSGSYNEQFF

d_call: .
v_call: TRBV19
j_call: TRBJ2-7
cdr3_nt: TGTGCCAGTAGTATCCACAGGACCGACTACGAGCAGTACTTC
cdr3_aa: CASSIHRTDYEQYF

d_call: .
v_call: TRBV6-4
j_call: TRBJ1-1
cdr3_nt: TGTGCCAGCAGGGGCAGGGAAAGCACTGAAGCTTTCTTT
cdr3_aa: CASRGRESTEAFF

d_call: .
v_call: TRBV30
j_call: TRBJ1-1
cdr3_nt: TGTGCCTGGAGCCCGCGGTGGGTCCAGAACACTGAAGCTTTCTTT
cdr3_aa: CAWSPRWVQNTEAFF

d_call: .
v_call: TRBV5-1
j_call: TRBJ2-2
cdr3_nt: TGCGCCAGCAGCCCCGGACAGTCCCTCACCGGGGAGCTGTTTTTT
cdr3_aa: CASSPGQSLTGELFF

d_call: TRBD2
v_call: TRBV10-2
j_call: TRBJ2-5
cdr3_nt: TGCGCCAGCAGATCCGGGACTAGCGGGAGACAGGAGACCCAGTACTTC
cdr3_aa: CASRSGTSGRQETQYF

d_call: TRBD2
v_call: TRBV18
j_call: TRBJ2-1
cdr3_nt: TGTGCCAGCTCACCACCGAATCGGGAGGGATACAATGAGCAGTTCTTC
cdr3_aa: CASSPPNREGYNEQFF

d_call: TRBD1
v_call: TRBV30
j_call: TRBJ2-4
cdr3_nt: TGTGCCCATGACGGGACAGCTAATGAAGACATTCAGTACTTC
cdr3_aa: CAHDGTANEDIQYF

d_call: .
v_call: TRBV7-9
j_call: TRBJ1-1
cdr3_nt: TGTGCCAGCAGCTTAGCGCGTATCATGGAGCAAAAAGCTTTCTTT
cdr3_aa: CASSLARIMEQKAFF

d_call: .
v_call: TRBV5-6
j_call: TRBJ2-7
cdr3_nt: TGTGCCAGCAGCTTTGCCGGAGCCTACGAGCAGTACTTC
cdr3_aa: CASSFAGAYEQYF

d_call: .
v_call: TRBV28
j_call: TRBJ1-2
cdr3_nt: TGTGCCAGCAGTTTCCCCCCCCTTGGCGGCTACACCTTC
cdr3_aa: CASSFPPLGGYTF

d_call: .
v_call: TRBV7-2
j_call: TRBJ2-5
cdr3_nt: TGTGCCAGCAGCTTAAATGCAGGGGGGCAAGAGACCCAGTACTTC
cdr3_aa: CASSLNAGGQETQYF

d_call: TRBD1
v_call: TRBV2
j_call: TRBJ1-6
cdr3_nt: TGTGCCAGCCCAGGGGGCGCGGATAATTCACCCCTCCACTTT
cdr3_aa: CASPGGADNSPLHF

d_call: TRBD1
v_call: TRBV18
j_call: TRBJ2-4
cdr3_nt: TGTGCCAGCTCACCACCCGGGACAGGGAACATTCAGTACTTC
cdr3_aa: CASSPPGTGNIQYF

d_call: TRBD2
v_call: TRBV18
j_call: TRBJ2-7
cdr3_nt: TGTGCCAGCTCACCGGGACTAGCAGTGAACTACGAGCAGTACTTC
cdr3_aa: CASSPGLAVNYEQYF

d_call: .
v_call: TRBV14
j_call: TRBJ2-7
cdr3_nt: TGTGCCAGCAGCCAAGATATGGCAGGAATGGCCAGCGAGCAGTACTTC
cdr3_aa: CASSQDMAGMASEQYF

d_call: .
v_call: TRBV6-1
j_call: TRBJ2-7
cdr3_nt: TGTGCCAGCAGTGAAGTCGGGGCAGGGGGGTACGAGCAGTACTTC
cdr3_aa: CASSEVGAGGYEQYF

d_call: TRBD1
v_call: TRBV15
j_call: TRBJ2-7
cdr3_nt: TGTGCCACCAGCAGATTACCGGGACAGGGCTACGAGCAGTACTTC
cdr3_aa: CATSRLPGQGYEQYF

d_call: TRBD1
v_call: TRBV7-9
j_call: TRBJ2-3
cdr3_nt: TGTGCCAGCAGCTTCGGGACAGGGAGCACAGATACGCAGTATTTT
cdr3_aa: CASSFGTGSTDTQYF

d_call: .
v_call: TRBV15
j_call: TRBJ1-6
cdr3_nt: TGTGCCACCTCCACAGGTATCAATTCACCCCTCCACTTT
cdr3_aa: CATSTGINSPLHF

d_call: TRBD2
v_call: TRBV2
j_call: TRBJ2-7
cdr3_nt: TGTGCCAGCAGGCTAGCGGATTCCTACGAGCAGTACTTC
cdr3_aa: CASRLADSYEQYF

d_call: .
v_call: TRBV10-2
j_call: TRBJ1-5
cdr3_nt: TGCGCCACCTCAAGGGGGGGGGACAATCAGCCCCAGCATTTT
cdr3_aa: CATSRGGDNQPQHF

d_call: TRBD2
v_call: TRBV28
j_call: TRBJ2-7
cdr3_nt: TGTGCCAGCAGTTTGGACGGGAGGAAGCAGTACTTC
cdr3_aa: CASSLDGRKQYF

d_call: .
v_call: TRBV6-1
j_call: TRBJ2-6
cdr3_nt: TGTGCCAGCAGTACTTCAGGCTCTGGGGCCAACGTCCTGACTTTC
cdr3_aa: CASSTSGSGANVLTF

d_call: TRBD2
v_call: TRBV19
j_call: TRBJ2-2
cdr3_nt: TGTGCCAGTAGTATAGTAGCGGGGAGCACCGGGGAGCTGTTTTTT
cdr3_aa: CASSIVAGSTGELFF

d_call: TRBD2
v_call: TRBV30
j_call: TRBJ2-2
cdr3_nt: TGTGCCTGCCGCCTAGCGGGGAACCTGTTTTTT
cdr3_aa: CACRLAGNLFF

d_call: .
v_call: TRBV7-2
j_call: TRBJ2-7
cdr3_nt: TGTGCCAGCAGCTTAGCCGGGATACCCCCCAACGAGCAGTACTTC
cdr3_aa: CASSLAGIPPNEQYF

d_call: .
v_call: TRBV19
j_call: TRBJ1-3
cdr3_nt: TGTGCCAGTAGCCTAACCGGGACACCTGGAAACACCATATATTTT
cdr3_aa: CASSLTGTPGNTIYF

d_call: .
v_call: TRBV4-1
j_call: TRBJ2-7
cdr3_nt: TGCGCCAGCAGCCAAGACGGGACCTACGAGCAGTACTTC
cdr3_aa: CASSQDGTYEQYF

d_call: TRBD2
v_call: TRBV28
j_call: TRBJ2-7
cdr3_nt: TGTGCCAGCACTGGGACTAGCGGTCGCGAGCAGTACTTC
cdr3_aa: CASTGTSGREQYF

d_call: TRBD2
v_call: TRBV10-3
j_call: TRBJ2-3
cdr3_nt: TGTGCCATCAATGTTATCGGGACTAGCGGGAGAGATACGCAGTATTTT
cdr3_aa: CAINVIGTSGRDTQYF

d_call: TRBD2
v_call: TRBV7-6
j_call: TRBJ2-6
cdr3_nt: TGTGCCAGCCGGGGGCGGGAGGGCCGGATGGTTACTGGGGCCAACGTCCTGACTTTC
cdr3_aa: CASRGREGRMVTGANVLTF

d_call: .
v_call: TRBV5-4
j_call: TRBJ2-7
cdr3_nt: TGTGCCAGCAGCACCCAAGGGGGATACGAGCAGTACTTC
cdr3_aa: CASSTQGGYEQYF

d_call: .
v_call: TRBV30
j_call: TRBJ1-2
cdr3_nt: TGTGCCTGGAGGGACGCAGGGAAGTCAAACTATGGCTACACCTTC
cdr3_aa: CAWRDAGKSNYGYTF

d_call: TRBD1
v_call: TRBV7-3
j_call: TRBJ2-5
cdr3_nt: TGTGCCAGCAGCCGACAGGGGTTTTCAGAGACCCAGTACTTC
cdr3_aa: CASSRQGFSETQYF

d_call: TRBD1
v_call: TRBV5-4
j_call: TRBJ2-5
cdr3_nt: TGTGCCAGCAGCCCCAGGGACAGCCAAGAGACCCAGTACTTC
cdr3_aa: CASSPRDSQETQYF

d_call: .
v_call: TRBV4-2
j_call: TRBJ2-5
cdr3_nt: TGTGCCAGCAGCCAAGGCAAGTTGGGGGGAGAGACCCAGTACTTC
cdr3_aa: CASSQGKLGGETQYF

d_call: TRBD2
v_call: TRBV28
j_call: TRBJ2-7
cdr3_nt: TGTGCCGGATCTTGGGGGAGGGCCGAGCAGTACTTC
cdr3_aa: CAGSWGRAEQYF

d_call: .
v_call: TRBV5-1
j_call: TRBJ2-7
cdr3_nt: TGCGCCAGCAGCTCGGACGGAGGAAGCTCCTACGAGCAGTACTTC
cdr3_aa: CASSSDGGSSYEQYF

d_call: .
v_call: TRBV18
j_call: TRBJ2-7
cdr3_nt: TGTGCCAGCTCACCTGATGGCAGCTCCTACGAGCAGTACTTC
cdr3_aa: CASSPDGSSYEQYF

d_call: TRBD2
v_call: TRBV18
j_call: TRBJ2-1
cdr3_nt: TGTGCCAGCTCACGTAGCGGGAGGATCACCTCCTACAATGAGCAGTTCTTC
cdr3_aa: CASSRSGRITSYNEQFF

d_call: .
v_call: TRBV19
j_call: TRBJ1-2
cdr3_nt: TGTGCCAGTAGTATAGATCGGGCAGGGCCCTATGGCTACACCTTC
cdr3_aa: CASSIDRAGPYGYTF

d_call: .
v_call: TRBV7-9
j_call: TRBJ2-1
cdr3_nt: TGTGCCAGCACCAAACCTAGCGCCTACAATGAGCAGTTCTTC
cdr3_aa: CASTKPSAYNEQFF

d_call: TRBD1
v_call: TRBV2
j_call: TRBJ1-1
cdr3_nt: TGTGCCTACCGGGACAGCATGAACACTGAAGCTTTCTTT
cdr3_aa: CAYRDSMNTEAFF